The present T cell receptor (beta chain) was sequenced within a study of blood T cell repertoires in COVID-19. Across the study: Both acute and convalescent COVID-19 samples were obtained from the United States, Italy and Spain. The cDNA or gDNA used as material had been derived from T cells, B-cell-depleted T cells, or PBMCs.

Original processing methods: Amplification from reference gene primers served as the basis for estimated nucleated cell counts. The table came from immunoSEQ multiplex PCR; TCRdb's copy has only in-frame clones and leaves some out. For V, J and clone size, that table is used; D and trimming come from the DNA. Found here are about 140,000 clones, approximately 88% of them singletons; the top ten hold approximately 1.5%. The germline V and J ends were trimmed by 1 base and 7 bases, with 10 bases remaining between them. The germline V gene has CDR1 MGHRA and CDR2 YSYEKL. The CDR3 has 13 amino acids. Sequenced: peripheral blood. V usage is TRBV4-1 and J usage is TRBJ1-2; D is unclear. This TCR came from a woman aged 45-59 years with acute or convalescent COVID-19. CDR3 sequence (DNA): TGCGCCAGCAGCCAAGTGATGACTCGTGGCTACACCTTC. Amino acid sequence: CASSQVMTRGYTF.